This T cell receptor (beta chain) was observed in a study of T cell repertoires in cytomegalovirus infection. Study-level background: Shared public TCR beta signatures pointed to both CMV infection and a matching HLA type.

This clonotype was counted many times. Using its own MiXCR run on the reads, TCRdb lists one record per CDR3 protein. In the table there are fewer than 550,000 distinct CDR3 sequences, approximately 15% of which are singletons. The CDR3 contains 17 residues. Germline-derived CDR1 and CDR2 are SNHLY and FYNNEI. The junction had 23 bases not matched to a gene; V was cut back by 9 bases and J by 7 bases. The sequencing input was CD8+ T cells from PBMCs. This receptor was obtained from a human donor in good health (CMV status not recorded). Some clones in this sample may be carry-over from other donors' samples. The J gene is TRBJ1-2, the V gene TRBV2; 7 bases are a match to TRBD1. In DNA form, the CDR3 reads TGTGCCAGTCCCTCAGATCTGGCGGCAGGGGGTCCCGGTGGCTACACCTTC. Its translation: CASPSDLAAGGPGGYTF. The full variable domain, its missing parts supplied by reference TRBV2 and TRBJ1-2, is EPEVTQTPSHQVTQMGQEVILRCVPISNHLYFYWYRQILGQKVEFLVSFYNNEISEKSEIFDDQFSVERPDGSNFTLKIRSTKLEDSAMYFCASPSDLAAGGPGGYTFGSGTRLTVV.